Below are 14 T cell receptor beta chains sequenced from a single sample in a study of cytomegalovirus exposure and HLA in healthy donors. Primers: 60 Vbeta forward and 13 Jbeta reverse. TCRdb's copy holds only in-frame clones and misses some; the assay was immunoSEQ multiplex PCR. The sample lists about 210,000 clones, roughly 83% occurring once. The source material was PBMCs. The receptors shown here come from a male donor in good health and CMV-seropositive.

The rearrangement uses TRBV9 and TRBJ2-7; TRBD2 matches at 8 bases. After removal of 1 base from V and 4 bases from J, the junction contained 10 bases not matched to a gene. The CDR3 has 16 amino acids. Germline V lookup: CDR1 SGDLS, CDR2 YYNGEE. CDR3 amino acids: CASSVLGRARVYEQYF. CDR3 in DNA: TGTGCCAGCAGCGTACTCGGGAGGGCCAGGGTTTACGAGCAGTACTTC.

A single count supports this clone. This specimen includes other DNA sequences encoding the same CDR3. The V gene is TRBV6-5, the J gene TRBJ2-3; D possibly corresponds to TRBD2 (6 bases). Germline values: CDR1 MNHEY, CDR2 SVGAGI. V lost 6 bases, J lost 6 bases, and 19 bases lay in between. The CDR3 totals 15 residues. Written as DNA, the CDR3 is TGTGCCAGCAGAGACGGACTGGCGGGAACGGATACGCAGTATTTT. This codes for CASRDGLAGTDTQYF.

This clone has only a few counts. At one boundary the junction diverges from the germline segment, which might be a read error. The V call is TRBV7-3, the J call TRBJ2-3, with D possibly matching TRBD1 (5 bases). The V gene's germline CDR1 is SGHTA and CDR2 FQGTGA. The CDR3 totals 13 residues. Here the CDR3 reads CASSLTKGDTQYF. The CDR3 nucleotides read TGTGCCAGCAGCCTAACCAAGGGGGATACGCAGTATTTT.

This chain links TRBV9 with TRBJ2-3; TRBD2 matches 9 bases. Trimming removed 4 bases from V and 3 bases from J; junction bases left unmatched: 24. The length of the CDR3 is 21 residues. The germline V gene has CDR1 SGDLS and CDR2 YYNGEE. CDR3 sequence reads: CASSLTTGRKSGGRATDTQYF. CDR3 in DNA: TGTGCCAGCAGCTTAACCACAGGGAGAAAGTCCGGCGGGAGGGCAACAGATACGCAGTATTTT.

This clone was counted a single time. The chain uses TRBV6-5 and TRBJ2-2; D perhaps matches TRBD1 (6 bases). The CDR3 spans 15 residues. Germline assignment: CDR1 MNHEY and CDR2 SVGAGI. The V and J ends lost 5 bases and 0 bases respectively, with 10 bases between them. The CDR3, as DNA: TGTGCCAGCAGTCGGACAGCCGCGAACACCGGGGAGCTGTTTTTT. Encoded protein: CASSRTAANTGELFF.

The chain employs TRBV7-3 and TRBJ2-2; no reliable D call. CDR3 length: 15 amino acids. The V end lost 5 bases, the J end lost 7 bases, and 17 bases lay between the germline ends. Germline V gene lookup returns CDR1 SGHTA and CDR2 FQGTGA. CDR3 sequence: CASSPAGLLGGELFF. CDR3 DNA sequence: TGTGCCAGCAGCCCCGCTGGGCTATTAGGCGGGGAGCTGTTTTTT. Variable domain in full (rest from reference TRBV7-3 and TRBJ2-2): GAGVSQTPSNKVTEKGKYVELRCDPISGHTALYWYRQSLGQGPEFLIYFQGTGAADDSGLPNDRFFAVRPEGSVSTLKIQRTERGDSAVYLCASSPAGLLGGELFFGEGSRLTVL.

The chain joins TRBV7-9 to TRBJ1-4, with D perhaps TRBD1 (5 bases). V shed 1 base and J shed 7 bases, with 13 bases lying between them. The CDR3 length is 15 residues. In germline, CDR1 is SEHNR, CDR2 FQNEAQ (reference sequence). CDR3 coding DNA: TGTGCCAGCAGCTTAGGCGACAGAAAATCTGAAAAACTGTTTTTT. Residues: CASSLGDRKSEKLFF. The complete variable domain, with remaining parts taken from reference TRBV7-9 and TRBJ1-4, reads DTGVSQNPRHKITKRGQNVTFRCDPISEHNRLYWYRQTLGQGPEFLTYFQNEAQLEKSRLLSDRFSAERPKGSFSTLEIQRTEQGDSAMYLCASSLGDRKSEKLFFGSGTQLSVL.

This rearrangement joins TRBV18 to TRBJ2-7, with 8 bases fitting TRBD2. J gave up 0 bases and V 4 bases, and 8 bases lay outside the gene matches. This CDR3 has 16 residues. Germline assignment: CDR1 KGHSH and CDR2 LQKENI. The CDR3 sequence: CASSLLLADLSYEQYF. CDR3 DNA sequence: TGTGCCAGCTCACTCCTACTAGCGGACCTCTCCTACGAGCAGTACTTC.

The chain recombines TRBV7-2 with TRBJ2-5; D may be TRBD1 (6 bases). V was clipped by 5 bases and J by 3 bases, with 10 bases between them. The CDR3 length is 13 residues. Germline V CDR1 and CDR2: SGHTA, FQGNSA. DNA of the CDR3: TGTGCCAGCAGCCTCCAGGGGAAAGAGACCCAGTACTTC. Translating gives CASSLQGKETQYF.

In its sample, this clone was seen a few times. CDR3 amino acids: CASSSAVADYPQFF. In DNA form, the CDR3 reads TGTGCCAGTAGTTCGGCGGTGGCGGACTACCCACAGTTCTTC. The chain combines TRBV19 with TRBJ2-1, with a weak D call TRBD2 (6 bases). This CDR3 spans 14 amino acids. Germline lookup yields CDR1 LNHDA and CDR2 SQIVND (reference sequence). V lost 5 bases, J lost 13 bases, and 21 bases lay in between.

V is TRBV4-3 and J is TRBJ2-7; possible D gene TRBD2, 6 bases. V lost 1 base and J lost 3, with 13 bases in between. Germline CDR1 LGHNA, CDR2 YSLEER. This CDR3 contains 15 residues. The DNA of the CDR3 is TGCGCCAGCAGCCAAGGGGCGGGACCATTCTACGAGCAGTACTTC. Translating it yields CASSQGAGPFYEQYF.

This clone was detected only a few times. V gene TRBV19 combines with J gene TRBJ1-5, with D maybe TRBD1 (6 bases). Looked up from germline, CDR1 is LNHDA and CDR2 is SQIVND (reference sequence). The CDR3 covers 14 residues. Between the trimmed V and J ends, which lost 3 bases and 4 bases, there was a span of 10 bases. CDR3 coding DNA: TGTGCCAGTAGTATGATGGGGGCGAATCAGCCCCAGCATTTT. Translation gives CASSMMGANQPQHF.

The chain links TRBV7-8 to TRBJ1-1; no clear D. Trimming stripped 1 base from V and 5 bases from J, with 17 bases between. Germline values: CDR1 SGHVS, CDR2 FQNEAQ. The CDR3 contains 16 residues. CDR3 in amino acids: CASSLGTRGTGTEAFF. CDR3 DNA: TGTGCCAGCAGCTTAGGGACGCGGGGAACTGGAACTGAAGCTTTCTTT.

This rearrangement joins TRBV7-9 to TRBJ2-3, with TRBD1 as a possible D gene (5 bases). Per germline, CDR1 SEHNR and CDR2 FQNEAQ (reference sequence). V was shortened by 10 bases and J by 0 bases, with 14 bases between the two germline ends. This CDR3 has 14 residues. The CDR3 region has the DNA TGTGCCATACAGGACGTAACTAGCACAGATACGCAGTATTTT. Translation gives CAIQDVTSTDTQYF.